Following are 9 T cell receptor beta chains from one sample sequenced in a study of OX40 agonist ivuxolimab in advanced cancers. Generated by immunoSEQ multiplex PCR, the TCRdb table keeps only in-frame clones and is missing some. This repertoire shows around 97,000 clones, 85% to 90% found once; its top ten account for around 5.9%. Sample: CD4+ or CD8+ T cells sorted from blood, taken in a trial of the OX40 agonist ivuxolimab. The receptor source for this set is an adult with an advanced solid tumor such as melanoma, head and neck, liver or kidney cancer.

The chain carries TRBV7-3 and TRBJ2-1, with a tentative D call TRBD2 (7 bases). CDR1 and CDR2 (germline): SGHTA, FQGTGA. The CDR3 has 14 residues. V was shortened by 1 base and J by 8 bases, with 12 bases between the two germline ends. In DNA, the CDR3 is TGTGCCAGCAGCTTAATGGGCGGGGGCTATGAGCAGTTCTTC. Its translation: CASSLMGGGYEQFF.

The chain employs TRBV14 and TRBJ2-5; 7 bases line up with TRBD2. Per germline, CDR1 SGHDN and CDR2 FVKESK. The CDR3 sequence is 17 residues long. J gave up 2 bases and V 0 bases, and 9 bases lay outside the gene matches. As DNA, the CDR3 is TGTGCCAGCAGCCAAGAGAAGGGACTAACCCTACAAGAGACCCAGTACTTC. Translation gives CASSQEKGLTLQETQYF.

DNA of the CDR3: TGTGCCAGCAGTTACTCCAGCGGGGGAACAGATACGCAGTATTTT. Translating it yields CASSYSSGGTDTQYF. This rearrangement joins TRBV6-5 to TRBJ2-3; 8 bases are shared with TRBD2. The CDR3 is made up of 15 amino acids. Germline V gives CDR1 MNHEY, CDR2 SVGAGI. V lost 0 bases and J lost 3; bases outside the gene matches: 2.

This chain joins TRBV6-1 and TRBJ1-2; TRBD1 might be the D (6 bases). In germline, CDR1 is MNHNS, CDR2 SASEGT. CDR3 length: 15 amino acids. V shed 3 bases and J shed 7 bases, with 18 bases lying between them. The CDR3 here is CASSEGPGAGRGYTF. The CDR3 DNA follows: TGTGCCAGCAGTGAGGGCCCGGGGGCAGGACGTGGCTACACCTTC.

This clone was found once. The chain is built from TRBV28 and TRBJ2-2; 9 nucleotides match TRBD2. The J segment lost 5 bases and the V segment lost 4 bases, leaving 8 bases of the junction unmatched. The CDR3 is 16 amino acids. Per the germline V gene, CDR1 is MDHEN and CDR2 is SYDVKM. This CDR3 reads CASSSLGLAGTGELFF. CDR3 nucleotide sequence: TGTGCCAGCAGTTCATTAGGGCTAGCGGGAACCGGGGAGCTGTTTTTT. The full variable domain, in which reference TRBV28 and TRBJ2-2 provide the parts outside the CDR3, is DVKVTQSSRYLVKRTGEKVFLECVQDMDHENMFWYRQDPGLGLRLIYFSYDVKMKEKGDIPEGYSVSREKKERFSLILESASTNQTSMYLCASSSLGLAGTGELFFGEGSRLTVL.

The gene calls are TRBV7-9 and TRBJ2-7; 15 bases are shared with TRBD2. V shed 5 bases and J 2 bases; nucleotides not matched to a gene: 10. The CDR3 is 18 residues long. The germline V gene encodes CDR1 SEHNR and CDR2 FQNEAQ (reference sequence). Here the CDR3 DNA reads TGTGCCAGCAGCCCCACAGGACTAGCGGGAGGGCGAACCTACGAGCAGTACTTC. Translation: CASSPTGLAGGRTYEQYF.

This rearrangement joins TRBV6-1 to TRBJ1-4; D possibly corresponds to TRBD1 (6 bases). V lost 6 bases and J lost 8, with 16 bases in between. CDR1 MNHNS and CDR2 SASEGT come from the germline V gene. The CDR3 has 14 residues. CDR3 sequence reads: CASRATGAGEKLFF. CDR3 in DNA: TGTGCCAGCAGGGCGACAGGAGCGGGAGAAAAACTGTTTTTT.

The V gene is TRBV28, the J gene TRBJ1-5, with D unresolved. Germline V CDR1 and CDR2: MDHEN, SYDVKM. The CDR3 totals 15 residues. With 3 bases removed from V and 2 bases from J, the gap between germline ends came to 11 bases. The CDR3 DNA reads TGTGCCAGCAGTTTTGGGATAATGGGCAATCAGCCCCAGCATTTT. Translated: CASSFGIMGNQPQHF.

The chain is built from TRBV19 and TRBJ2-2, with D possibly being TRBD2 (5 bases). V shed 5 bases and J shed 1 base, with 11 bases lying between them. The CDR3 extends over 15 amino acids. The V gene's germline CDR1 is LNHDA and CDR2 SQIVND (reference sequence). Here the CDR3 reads CASSRSEGNTGELFF. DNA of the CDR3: TGTGCCAGTAGTCGGTCCGAGGGGAACACCGGGGAGCTGTTTTTT.